This passage covers 17 T cell receptor beta chains from one sample sequenced in a study of cytomegalovirus exposure and HLA in healthy donors. A multiplex PCR was run with 60 Vbeta primers and 13 Jbeta primers. Measured with immunoSEQ multiplex PCR; TCRdb has only the in-frame clones, and not every one. The sample includes some 110,000 clones, approximately 79% of them seen just once. Sample: PBMCs. The receptor set was obtained from a man in his fifties or sixties in good health and CMV-seropositive.

The V call is TRBV2, the J call TRBJ1-2; the match to TRBD1 covers 7 bases. The CDR3 extends over 15 amino acids. V shed 6 bases, J shed 0 bases, and the junction held 7 bases outside the gene matches. Germline CDR1 and CDR2: SNHLY and FYNNEI. In DNA form, the CDR3 reads TGTGCCAGCAGGAGACAGGGCCCTCCTAACTATGGCTACACCTTC. This gives the protein CASRRQGPPNYGYTF. The full variable domain, its missing parts supplied by reference TRBV2 and TRBJ1-2, is EPEVTQTPSHQVTQMGQEVILRCVPISNHLYFYWYRQILGQKVEFLVSFYNNEISEKSEIFDDQFSVERPDGSNFTLKIRSTKLEDSAMYFCASRRQGPPNYGYTFGSGTRLTVV.

The genes are TRBV5-6 and TRBJ2-2; tentatively, D is TRBD2 (5 bases). V lost 4 bases and J 2 bases, leaving 15 bases between the germline ends. Germline values: CDR1 SGHDT, CDR2 YYEEEE. CDR3 length: 16 residues. The CDR3 reads CASSPEPEENTGELFF. Written as DNA, the CDR3 is TGTGCCAGCAGCCCGGAGCCGGAGGAAAACACCGGGGAGCTGTTTTTT. Looking up the rest from reference TRBV5-6 and TRBJ2-2 gives the full variable domain: DAGVTQSPTHLIKTRGQQVTLRCSPKSGHDTVSWYQQALGQGPQFIFQYYEEEERQRGNFPDRFSGHQFPNYSSELNVNALLLGDSALYLCASSPEPEENTGELFFGEGSRLTVL.

For this clone: The identical CDR3 is also encoded by other nucleotide sequences in the sample. In DNA, the CDR3 is TGTGCCAGCAGTTACGACAGGAACTATGGCTACACCTTC. This encodes CASSYDRNYGYTF. The chain carries TRBV6-5 and TRBJ1-2, with D perhaps TRBD1 (6 bases). V shed 2 bases and J shed 2 bases, with 6 bases lying between them. The V gene's germline CDR1 is MNHEY and CDR2 SVGAGI. The CDR3 has 13 residues.

The rearrangement joins TRBV4-3 to TRBJ1-1; TRBD1 aligns across 9 bases. V lost 2 bases, J lost 1 base, and 5 bases stayed unmatched. The CDR3 length is 16 residues. Germline V gene sequence: CDR1 LGHNA, CDR2 YSLEER. CDR3 DNA: TGCGCCAGCAGCCAAACTTGGGGACAGGGGAACACTGAAGCTTTCTTT. It is translated as CASSQTWGQGNTEAFF.

This rearrangement joins TRBV6-1 to TRBJ1-1, with a weak D call TRBD1 (5 bases). Germline V lookup: CDR1 MNHNS, CDR2 SASEGT. V lost 7 bases, J lost 5 bases, and 14 bases lay in between. The CDR3 totals 13 residues. CDR3 sequence reads: CASIRSGGTEAFF. CDR3 sequence (DNA): TGTGCCAGCATAAGGTCGGGGGGGACTGAAGCTTTCTTT.

J is TRBJ2-1 and V is TRBV7-9; D remains ambiguous. From germline, CDR1 is SEHNR and CDR2 FQNEAQ (reference sequence). The V and J ends lost 4 bases and 4 bases respectively, with 8 bases between them. The CDR3 runs 13 residues. The chain's CDR3 is CASSSILYNEQFF. Here the CDR3 DNA reads TGTGCCAGCAGCTCCATACTGTACAATGAGCAGTTCTTC.

The genes are TRBV9 and TRBJ2-5; 9 nucleotides match TRBD2. The J call is in doubt because the DNA end fits TRBJ2-7 better. The CDR3 length is 16 residues. CDR1 is SGDLS and CDR2 is YYNGEE in the germline V gene. The CDR3 sequence: CASSAPTSGSSYEQYF. The DNA for the CDR3 is TGTGCCAGCAGCGCCCCGACTAGCGGTAGCTCCTACGAGCAGTACTTC.

The V and J genes are TRBV7-2 and TRBJ1-1, with no clear D. V lost 4 bases, J lost 0 bases, and 6 bases lay in between. Germline CDR1 and CDR2: SGHTA and FQGNSA. The CDR3 is made up of 13 amino acids. CDR3 sequence (DNA): TGTGCCAGCAGCTCAACGGTGAACACTGAAGCTTTCTTT. Translation gives CASSSTVNTEAFF.

The table lists this clone with a count of one. The chain links TRBV29-1 to TRBJ2-3, with TRBD2 matching over 7 bases. Germline assignment: CDR1 SQVTM and CDR2 ANQGSEA. Germline trimming cut 4 bases from V and 2 bases from J; bases unmatched to any gene: 6. The CDR3 has 14 amino acids. The CDR3 DNA follows: TGCAGCGTTGGGCAGCGGGGCTACACAGATACGCAGTATTTT. Protein sequence: CSVGQRGYTDTQYF.

V and J are TRBV11-3 and TRBJ1-2; tentatively, D is TRBD1 (5 bases). CDR1 is SGHNT and CDR2 is YENEEA in the germline V gene. The CDR3 sequence is 17 residues long. The ends were cut back, 0 bases at V and 4 bases at J, with 18 bases in the middle. The CDR3 DNA is TGTGCCAGCAGCTTAGATCGTGGCAGGGCCGCCTCCTATGGCTACACCTTC. Its protein product is CASSLDRGRAASYGYTF.

The V and J genes are TRBV9 and TRBJ1-1; 8 bases fit TRBD1. This CDR3 spans 14 amino acids. With V trimmed by 6 bases and J by 5 bases, 9 bases remained unmatched. Germline V gives CDR1 SGDLS, CDR2 YYNGEE. CDR3 sequence: CASTTGQGHTEAFF. CDR3 nucleotides: TGTGCCAGCACAACCGGACAGGGACATACTGAAGCTTTCTTT.

This rearrangement joins TRBV27 to TRBJ1-2, with D perhaps matching TRBD1 (5 bases). CDR3 length: 17 amino acids. V was shortened by 1 base and J by 4 bases, with 19 bases between the two germline ends. Looked up from germline, CDR1 is MNHEY and CDR2 is SMNVEV (reference sequence). This CDR3 is CASSLYGRDKGRYGYTF. The CDR3, as DNA: TGTGCCAGCAGTTTATACGGCAGGGATAAAGGTCGCTATGGCTACACCTTC.

This chain connects TRBV19 to TRBJ1-2; D might be TRBD1 (6 bases). Germline CDR1 and CDR2: LNHDA and SQIVND (reference sequence). The CDR3 contains 15 residues. The V and J ends lost 3 bases and 8 bases respectively, with 19 bases between them. The chain's CDR3 is CASSMGAEWSRGYTF. The CDR3 DNA sequence: TGTGCCAGTAGTATGGGGGCAGAATGGTCGCGCGGCTACACCTTC.

The table lists this clone with a count of one. The gene calls are TRBV6-5 and TRBJ1-3; a weak D match, TRBD1 (5 bases). The CDR3 covers 15 residues. CDR1 and CDR2 from the germline V gene are MNHEY and SVGAGI. V lost 7 bases to trimming and J lost 0 bases, with 13 bases between them. This chain's CDR3 is CASTPSGSSGNTIYF. The CDR3 region has the DNA TGTGCCAGCACCCCTTCAGGGTCCTCTGGAAACACCATATATTTT.

The chain recombines TRBV7-6 with TRBJ2-1, with D possibly TRBD2 on 6 matching bases. The CDR3 covers 16 residues. Germline CDR1 is SGHVS and CDR2 is FNYEAQ. With 5 bases removed from V and 3 bases from J, the gap between germline ends came to 17 bases. In DNA, the CDR3 is TGTGCCAGCAGCCTGGGACTTTCGTCGATCTACAATGAGCAGTTCTTC. This codes for CASSLGLSSIYNEQFF.

This clone was observed a handful of times. The J gene is TRBJ2-1, the V gene TRBV5-4, with D perhaps matching TRBD2 (5 bases). The germline gives CDR1 SGHNT, CDR2 YYREEE (reference sequence). V lost 0 bases to trimming and J lost 8 bases, with 21 bases between them. The CDR3 runs 17 residues. CDR3 sequence: CASSLALRALRGHEQFF. The CDR3, as DNA: TGTGCCAGCAGCTTGGCCCTGAGGGCCCTCCGAGGCCATGAGCAGTTCTTC.

This clone came up a few times. The chain combines TRBV7-2 with TRBJ2-6; D remains unclear. This CDR3 contains 15 residues. V was cut by 2 bases and J by 3 bases, with 8 bases left in between. CDR1 is SGHTA, CDR2 FQGNSA, per germline. The CDR3 region is CASSLRQGGANVLTF. CDR3 DNA sequence: TGTGCCAGCAGCTTACGACAAGGTGGGGCCAACGTCCTGACTTTC. The full variable domain, its missing parts supplied by reference TRBV7-2 and TRBJ2-6, is GAGVSQSPSNKVTEKGKDVELRCDPISGHTALYWYRQSLGQGLEFLIYFQGNSAPDKSGLPSDRFSAERTGGSVSTLTIQRTQQEDSAVYLCASSLRQGGANVLTFGAGSRLTVL.